This TCR beta chain was sequenced during a study of blood T cell repertoires in COVID-19. On the study more broadly: COVID-19 samples, acute and convalescent, were from the United States, Italy and Spain. PBMCs, B-cell-depleted T cells, or T cells provided the cDNA or gDNA that made up the material.

The CDR3 is 16 residues long. Germline CDR1 and CDR2: SGDLS and YYNGEE. The ends lost 4 bases at V and 3 bases at J; junction bases unmatched: 12. Original methodology: Amplification from reference gene primers served as the basis for estimated nucleated cell counts. TCRdb's copy holds only in-frame clones and misses some; the assay was immunoSEQ multiplex PCR. The V and J calls and clone size come from that table; D and trimming were worked out from the DNA. Here the sample spans about 170,000 clones, around 90% being singletons. The sequenced material came from peripheral blood. This receptor was obtained from a man aged 50 to 59 who had recovered from COVID-19. V is TRBV9 and J is TRBJ2-7, with TRBD2 matching over 8 bases. Here the CDR3 reads CASSSRTGGTLYEQYF. CDR3 DNA sequence: TGTGCCAGCAGCTCCCGGACGGGGGGGACCCTCTACGAGCAGTACTTC.